The 17 T cell receptor beta chains below all came from one sample that was sequenced in a study of shared clonotypes between healthy human individuals (dated by TCRdb to the early 2020s). For the CD8 naive samples, CD45RO-negative cells were positively selected for CCR7, yielding a CD45RA+CCR7+ population from which TemRA cells were excluded. The library relied on the immunoSEQ multiplex PCR assay. This is the immuneACCESS table as TCRdb keeps it, with only in-frame sequences that have V and J called. A part of the clones is gone; compared with another copy, unresolved V genes explain less than half, and the rest is unexplained. The sample table records 1.5 million to 2.5 million clones; approximately 94% of these occur just once. Less than 1.5% of the sample is taken by the ten largest. The source material was naive CD8+ T cells sorted from blood. This sample's cell subset or site label indicates: CD45RA+CCR7+. These TCRs come from a man younger than 35 in good health.

The CDR3 is CASSLGMDRAYGGYTF. The DNA of the CDR3 is TGTGCCAGCAGCTTAGGCATGGACAGGGCTTATGGGGGCTACACCTTC. The J gene is TRBJ1-2, the V gene TRBV13, with TRBD1 matching 8 bases. With 0 bases clipped from V and 8 bases from J, the junction kept 11 bases outside the gene matches. Germline V gene lookup returns CDR1 PRHDT and CDR2 FYEKMQ (reference sequence). The CDR3 spans 16 residues.

V and J are TRBV7-9 and TRBJ1-2; 7 nucleotides agree with TRBD1. J was trimmed by 2 bases and V by 4 bases; bases with no gene match: 7. The germline V gene encodes CDR1 SEHNR and CDR2 FQNEAQ (reference sequence). The CDR3 totals 15 residues. The CDR3 region has the DNA TGTGCCAGCAGCTATACAGGGGAGGGCAACTATGGCTACACCTTC. This codes for CASSYTGEGNYGYTF.

The chain joins TRBV7-8 to TRBJ2-5, with 7 positions matching TRBD1. The CDR3 loop spans 20 amino acids. Germline trimming cut 7 bases from V and 3 bases from J; bases unmatched to any gene: 26. CDR1 and CDR2 (germline): SGHVS, FQNEAQ. The CDR3: CASTPDLRLLGQSTKETQYF. The DNA of the CDR3 is TGTGCCAGCACCCCCGACTTACGGCTGCTGGGACAGAGTACCAAAGAGACCCAGTACTTC.

V usage is TRBV9 and J usage is TRBJ2-7; 10 nucleotides agree with TRBD2. Germline values: CDR1 SGDLS, CDR2 YYNGEE. J gave up 3 bases and V 3 bases, and 3 bases lay outside the gene matches. The CDR3 contains 14 residues. DNA of the CDR3: TGTGCCAGCAGCGCTAGCGGGAGCGGCTACGAGCAGTACTTC. Its protein product is CASSASGSGYEQYF.

V and J are TRBV2 and TRBJ1-6; D unclear. The CDR3 has 15 residues. V dropped 1 base and J dropped 3 bases, with 7 bases sitting between them. Germline assignment: CDR1 SNHLY and CDR2 FYNNEI. CDR3 region: CASSEEAFYNSPLHF. The CDR3 region has the DNA TGTGCCAGCAGTGAAGAAGCCTTCTATAATTCACCCCTCCACTTT.

The chain is built from TRBV11-2 and TRBJ2-3, with 9 bases fitting TRBD2. CDR1 is SGHAT, CDR2 FQNNGV, per germline. The trim removed 5 bases at V and 6 bases at J, leaving 9 bases unmatched. CDR3 length: 15 amino acids. The chain's CDR3 is CASSPSGESMDTQYF. CDR3 sequence (DNA): TGTGCCAGCAGCCCTAGCGGGGAGAGTATGGATACGCAGTATTTT.

The chain combines TRBV5-1 with TRBJ2-3; D is possibly TRBD2 (6 bases). Germline assignment: CDR1 SGHRS and CDR2 YFSETQ. V lost 4 bases and J 1 base, leaving 10 bases between the germline ends. The CDR3 has 14 amino acids. The CDR3 DNA follows: TGCGCCAGCAGCCCGGACTATCGCACAGATACGCAGTATTTT. Translating gives CASSPDYRTDTQYF.

This chain joins TRBV27 and TRBJ1-6; D is undetermined. This CDR3 spans 15 amino acids. V dropped 2 bases and J dropped 8 bases, with 13 bases sitting between them. Looked up from germline, CDR1 is MNHEY and CDR2 is SMNVEV (reference sequence). CDR3 in DNA: TGTGCCAGCAGTTTAATGGCGGGAACTTATTCACCCCTCCACTTT. It translates to CASSLMAGTYSPLHF.

The chain couples TRBV28 to TRBJ2-3; the D call may be TRBD1 or TRBD2 (6 bases each). Trimming removed 6 bases at V and 6 bases at J, with 22 bases between. Germline V gives CDR1 MDHEN, CDR2 SYDVKM. The CDR3 has 16 residues. The CDR3: CASSSKIWGAGDTQYF. For the CDR3, the DNA is TGTGCCAGCAGCTCCAAAATCTGGGGGGCGGGGGATACGCAGTATTTT.

The gene calls are TRBV7-2 and TRBJ1-2; D is unclear. This CDR3 contains 15 residues. V was pared by 0 bases and J by 8 bases, with 16 bases between. Per germline, CDR1 SGHTA and CDR2 FQGNSA. The CDR3, as DNA: TGTGCCAGCAGCTTAGCTGAGACGGCTAAAGCAGGCTACACCTTC. Its protein is CASSLAETAKAGYTF.

CDR3 protein: CASSLFSSGRAQNYEQYF. The DNA for the CDR3 is TGTGCCAGCAGCTTATTTTCTAGCGGGAGGGCCCAGAACTACGAGCAGTACTTC. This chain links TRBV7-8 with TRBJ2-7; 12 bases fit TRBD2. V lost 2 bases and J lost 3; bases outside the gene matches: 11. Germline loops: CDR1 SGHVS, CDR2 FQNEAQ. CDR3 size: 18 residues.

This rearrangement joins TRBV1 to TRBJ2-4; no check of the table's D call, TRBD2, against the DNA was made. TRBV1 is labeled a pseudogene. The CDR3 consists of 16 residues. The CDR3: CTSSQVTVLAKNIQYF. In DNA form, the CDR3 reads TGCACCAGCAGCCAAGTAACGGTTCTAGCCAAAAACATTCAGTACTTC.

Note on this clone: The sample has other DNA sequences that encode this CDR3 too. V usage is TRBV9 and J usage is TRBJ2-7; the D call may be TRBD1 or TRBD2 (5 bases each). V was shortened by 0 bases and J by 1 base, with 8 bases between the two germline ends. The CDR3 has 14 amino acids. Looked up from germline, CDR1 is SGDLS and CDR2 is YYNGEE. The CDR3 loop reads CASSVAWGSYEQYF. As DNA, the CDR3 is TGTGCCAGCAGCGTAGCCTGGGGGTCCTACGAGCAGTACTTC.

The V call is TRBV21-1, the J call TRBJ2-5; TRBD1, as called in the table, went unchecked against the DNA. TRBV21-1 is classified as a pseudogene. The CDR3 extends over 18 amino acids. CDR3 nucleotides: TGTGCCAGCAGCAAAGGACCCGATAAGGGGGCGCCCAAAGAGACCCAGTACTTC. Its translation is CASSKGPDKGAPKETQYF.

This clone has just one count. CDR3 amino acids: CASSLPGSSEQYF. Here the CDR3 DNA reads TGTGCCAGCAGCTTGCCGGGCAGCTCCGAGCAGTACTTC. V usage is TRBV5-4 and J usage is TRBJ2-7, with D unclear. CDR1 SGHNT and CDR2 YYREEE come from the germline V gene (reference sequence). V lost 1 base to trimming and J lost 6 bases, with 11 bases between them. The CDR3 covers 13 residues.

The V and J genes are TRBV16 and TRBJ1-2; tentative D call: TRBD1 (5 bases). CDR3 length equals 17 residues. Trimming left V 0 bases short and J 2 bases short, with 16 bases between. Germline CDR1 is KGHSY and CDR2 is FQNENV. The CDR3 reads CASSQSRFVKGNYGYTF. CDR3 DNA sequence: TGTGCCAGCAGCCAATCAAGGTTTGTTAAGGGGAACTATGGCTACACCTTC.

This clone was observed once. The chain has TRBV28 and TRBJ2-7; no definite D call. Looked up from germline, CDR1 is MDHEN and CDR2 is SYDVKM. The length of the CDR3 is 14 residues. The V end was cut by 3 bases, the J end by 5 bases, with 14 bases between. The CDR3 sequence is CASSFRLVGDEQYF. The CDR3 nucleotides are TGTGCCAGCAGTTTTAGGCTAGTCGGAGACGAGCAGTACTTC.